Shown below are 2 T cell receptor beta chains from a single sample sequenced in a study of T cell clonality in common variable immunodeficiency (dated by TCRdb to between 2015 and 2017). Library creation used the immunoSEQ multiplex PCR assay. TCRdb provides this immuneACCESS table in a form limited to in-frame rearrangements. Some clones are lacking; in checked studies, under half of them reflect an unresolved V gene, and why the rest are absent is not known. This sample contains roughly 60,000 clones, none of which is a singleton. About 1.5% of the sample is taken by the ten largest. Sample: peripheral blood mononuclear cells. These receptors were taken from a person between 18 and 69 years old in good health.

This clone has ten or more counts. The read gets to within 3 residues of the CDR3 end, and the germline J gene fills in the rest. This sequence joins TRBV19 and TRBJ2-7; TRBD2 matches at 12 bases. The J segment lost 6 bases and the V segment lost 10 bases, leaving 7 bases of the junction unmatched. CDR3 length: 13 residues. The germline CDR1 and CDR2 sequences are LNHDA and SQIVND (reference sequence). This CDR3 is CATRLAGASEQYF. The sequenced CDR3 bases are TGTGCCACCAGACTAGCGGGAGCGTCCGAG.

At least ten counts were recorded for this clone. CDR3 bases read: TGTGCCAGTAGCCGAGCGGGACAGCGCAATCAGCCC. It yields the protein CASSRAGQRNQP. The entire CDR3 sequence reads CASSRAGQRNQPQHF. This sequence joins TRBV19 and TRBJ1-5; 7 nucleotides line up with TRBD1. The read gets to within 3 residues of the CDR3 end, and the germline J gene fills in the rest. After removal of 6 bases from V and 2 bases from J, the junction contained 7 bases not matched to a gene. The germline CDR1 and CDR2 sequences are LNHDA and SQIVND (reference sequence). The CDR3 sequence is 15 residues long.